The 3 T cell receptor beta chains presented below share a single source sample, sequenced in a study of blood T cell repertoires in COVID-19. Generated by immunoSEQ multiplex PCR, the TCRdb table keeps only in-frame clones and is missing some. Of under 150,000 clones listed, around 80% are singletons. The material sequenced was PBMCs or T cells enriched from blood (not recorded which). Every receptor here comes from a man between 40 and 49 years old with acute COVID-19.

The V and J genes are TRBV12-3 or TRBV12-4 and TRBJ2-1; 8 bases match TRBD1. The V and J ends lost 4 bases and 10 bases, in that order; junction bases with no gene match: 6. The CDR3 consists of 13 residues. For the CDR3, the DNA is TGTGCCAGCAGTTCTAGACAGGGGTCCGAGCAGTTCTTC. Amino acid sequence: CASSSRQGSEQFF.

The V and J genes are TRBV7-9 and TRBJ2-1, with 8 bases matching TRBD1. The CDR3 spans 14 residues. Germline V gives CDR1 SEHNR, CDR2 FQNEAQ (reference sequence). V shed 1 base, J shed 5 bases, and the junction held 1 base outside the gene matches. The DNA of the CDR3 is TGTGCCAGCAGCTTAGGGACAGGGAACAATGAGCAGTTCTTC. This sequence encodes CASSLGTGNNEQFF.

The V call is TRBV6-1, the J call TRBJ1-1, with TRBD1 identical over 7 bases. Trimming at V came to 4 bases and at J to 1 base, leaving 9 bases not matched to a gene. The CDR3 is made up of 16 amino acids. Germline CDR1 reads MNHNS; CDR2 reads SASEGT. The CDR3 spells CASSGRGTAKNTEAFF. The CDR3 DNA reads as TGTGCCAGCAGTGGACGGGGGACAGCAAAGAACACTGAAGCTTTCTTT.